A selection of T cell receptor beta chains follows, all from one sample in a study of cytomegalovirus exposure and HLA in healthy donors. Data came from immunoSEQ multiplex PCR; TCRdb stores just in-frame clones and leaves some out. This table has 150,000 to 200,000 clones, around 83% appearing once. Input material: PBMCs. These TCRs come from a woman under 40 in good health and CMV-seropositive. Each CDR3 is given with its conserved first and last residue. D genes are given only for firm matches. The size entry is marked missing in some rows and otherwise reads once, few, many or a size class.

size	V	D	J	CDR3	DNA
-	TRBV4-1	TRBD1	TRBJ2-6	CASSQTITGTGGRGANVLTF	TGCGCCAGCAGCCAAACGATTACCGGGACAGGGGGACGTGGGGCCAACGTCCTGACTTTC
once	TRBV30	-	TRBJ2-3	CAWSVRVSTDTQYF	TGTGCCTGGAGTGTACGGGTTAGCACAGATACGCAGTATTTT
-	TRBV19	-	TRBJ1-5	CASSYQGSNQPQHF	TGTGCCAGTAGTTATCAGGGCAGCAATCAGCCCCAGCATTTT
-	TRBV7-6	-	TRBJ2-7	CASSSTSGGYEQYF	TGTGCCAGCAGCTCAACGTCCGGAGGCTACGAGCAGTACTTC
-	TRBV28	TRBD1	TRBJ2-2	CASSFLGTGDPGELFF	TGTGCCAGCAGTTTTCTCGGGACAGGGGACCCCGGGGAGCTGTTTTTT
-	TRBV19	-	TRBJ2-1	CASSMRRGSYNEQFF	TGTGCCAGTAGTATGCGACGGGGGTCCTACAATGAGCAGTTCTTC
-	TRBV6-1	-	TRBJ1-5	CASSEWEATEPQHF	TGTGCCAGCAGTGAATGGGAGGCCACTGAGCCCCAGCATTTT
-	TRBV2	-	TRBJ2-7	CASSDIYEQYF	TGTGCCAGCAGTGATATCTACGAGCAGTACTTC
-	TRBV5-6	TRBD1	TRBJ2-1	CASSLLAGTGIYNEQFF	TGTGCCAGCAGCTTACTCGCCGGGACAGGTATTTACAATGAGCAGTTCTTC
-	TRBV20-1	-	TRBJ1-1	CSGGVISEAFF	TGCAGTGGGGGCGTAATCTCTGAAGCTTTCTTT
-	TRBV6-8	-	TRBJ1-5	CASSLRSQPQHF	TGTGCCAGCAGTTTAAGGAGTCAGCCCCAGCATTTT
-	TRBV5-5	TRBD1	TRBJ2-2	CASSLGTGRPGELFF	TGTGCCAGCAGCTTAGGGACAGGGAGGCCCGGGGAGCTGTTTTTT
-	TRBV6-5	TRBD2	TRBJ2-1	CATNLSGKEQFF	TGTGCCACTAATTTGAGCGGGAAAGAGCAGTTCTTC
once	TRBV9	TRBD2	TRBJ2-1	CASTQAGGNLNEQFF	TGTGCCAGCACCCAAGCGGGAGGTAACCTCAATGAGCAGTTCTTC
-	TRBV29-1	TRBD1	TRBJ2-1	CSVPRTGTYNEQFF	TGCAGCGTCCCGAGGACAGGGACCTACAATGAGCAGTTCTTC
-	TRBV21-1	-	TRBJ2-3	CASTATSAEATDTQYF	TGTGCCAGCACCGCGACTAGCGCCGAGGCGACAGATACGCAGTATTTT
-	TRBV6-6	TRBD2	TRBJ2-7	CASQWTSGSYEQYF	TGTGCCAGCCAATGGACTAGCGGGAGTTACGAGCAGTACTTC
-	TRBV15	TRBD2	TRBJ2-5	CATSRDIAGGQETQYF	TGTGCCACCAGCAGAGATATAGCGGGAGGACAAGAGACCCAGTACTTC
-	TRBV6-1	-	TRBJ1-3	CASSNRVWYF	TGTGCCAGCAGTAACAGGGTCTGGTATTTT
-	TRBV28	-	TRBJ2-2	CASRQKTSFSGELFF	TGTGCCAGCAGACAGAAGACTAGTTTTTCCGGGGAGCTGTTTTTT